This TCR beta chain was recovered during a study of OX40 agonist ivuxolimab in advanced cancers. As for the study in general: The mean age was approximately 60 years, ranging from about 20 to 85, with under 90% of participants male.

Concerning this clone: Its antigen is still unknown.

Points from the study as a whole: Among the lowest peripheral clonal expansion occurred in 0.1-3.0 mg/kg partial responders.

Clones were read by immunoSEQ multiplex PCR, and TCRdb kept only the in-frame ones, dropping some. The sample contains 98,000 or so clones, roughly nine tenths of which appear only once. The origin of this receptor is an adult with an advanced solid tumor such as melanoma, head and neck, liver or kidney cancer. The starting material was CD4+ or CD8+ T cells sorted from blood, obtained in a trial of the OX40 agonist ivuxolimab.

The DNA for the CDR3 is TGTGCCAGCAGCTTGCCTCAAGAGACCCAGTACTTC. Translation gives CASSLPQETQYF. J is TRBJ2-5 and V is TRBV5-6; D gene uncertain. Trimming removed 1 base from V and 2 bases from J, with 3 bases in between. This CDR3 has 12 residues. Germline V gene sequence: CDR1 SGHDT, CDR2 YYEEEE.